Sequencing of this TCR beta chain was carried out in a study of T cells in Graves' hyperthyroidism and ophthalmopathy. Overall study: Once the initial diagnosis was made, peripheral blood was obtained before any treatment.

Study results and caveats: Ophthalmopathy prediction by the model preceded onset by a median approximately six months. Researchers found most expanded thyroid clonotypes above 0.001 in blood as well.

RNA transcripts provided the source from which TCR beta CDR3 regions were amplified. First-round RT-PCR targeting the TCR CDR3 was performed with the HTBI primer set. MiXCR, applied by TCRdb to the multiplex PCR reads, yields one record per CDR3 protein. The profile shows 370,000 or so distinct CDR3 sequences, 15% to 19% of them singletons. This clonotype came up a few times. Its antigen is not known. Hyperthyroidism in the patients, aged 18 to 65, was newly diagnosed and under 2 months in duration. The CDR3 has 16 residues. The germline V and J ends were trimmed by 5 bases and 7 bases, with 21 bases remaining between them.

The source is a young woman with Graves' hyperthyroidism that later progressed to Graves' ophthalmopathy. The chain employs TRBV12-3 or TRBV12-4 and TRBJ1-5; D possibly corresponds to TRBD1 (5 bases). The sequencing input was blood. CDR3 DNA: TGTGCCAGCAGTACGACAGAGGACACCACAAGACAGCCCCAGCATTTT. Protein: CASSTTEDTTRQPQHF.